This T cell receptor beta chain was captured by sequencing in a study of T cell responses to AZD1222 COVID-19 vaccine. Study outcomes and limitations: Repertoires were collected only later (after the peak T cell response had occurred). Epitopes outside B.1.351 and B.1.1.7 mutated regions reportedly drew nearly half of spike TCRs.

The CDR3 is made up of 16 amino acids. Per germline, CDR1 SGHTA and CDR2 FQGNSA. V was cut by 1 base and J by 3 bases, with 13 bases left in between. In regard to this clone: Its antigen is as yet unknown.

TCRdb keeps only in-frame clones here, not all; method: immunoSEQ multiplex PCR. The repertoire consists of over 85,000 clones, with nearly 90% occurring once and the leading ten covering roughly 3%. The chain is built from TRBV7-2 and TRBJ1-3; D gene ambiguous. The sequencing here drew on peripheral blood, taken on day 0 of AZD1222 vaccination. The clonotype was recovered from an adult in good health. In DNA form, the CDR3 reads TGTGCCAGCAGCTTAGTTGCGGCCTTGGGTGGAAACACCATATATTTT. Translating it yields CASSLVAALGGNTIYF. The full variable domain, rest sourced from reference TRBV7-2 and TRBJ1-3, is GAGVSQSPSNKVTEKGKDVELRCDPISGHTALYWYRQSLGQGLEFLIYFQGNSAPDKSGLPSDRFSAERTGGSVSTLTIQRTQQEDSAVYLCASSLVAALGGNTIYFGEGSWLTVV.